This TCR beta chain was recorded in a study of T-cell reconstitution after alpha-beta-depleted transplantation in children (dated by TCRdb to the mid-2010s). For the study in its entirety: T-cell immune reconstitution after TCRalphabeta/CD19-depleted allogeneic hematopoietic cell transplantation in children was quantitatively tracked in the study by means of TCR repertoire profiling.

The treatment or condition tag for this specimen amounts to: allogeneic hematopoietic cell transplantation with graft depleted of TCRalphabeta T cells and CD19 B cells. The children who served as transplant recipients had been given grafts of TCRalphabeta/CD19-depleted allogeneic hematopoietic cells. Library preparation used PCR. Sequenced on an Illumina HiSeq 2500. TCR library preparation used molecular barcoding, with unique molecular identifiers applied to normalize quantification of the TCRbeta repertoire. Clones were called with MiXCR by TCRdb after fastp trimmed the public reads at Q25, and only in-frame beta chains were retained. Rows merge per CDR3 protein into single entries with the most common DNA and genes. This sample comprises fewer than 400,000 distinct CDR3 sequences, 23% of them detected only once. The ten largest clones add up to approximately 11% of the sample. The full study reports these points: Apparently early alphabetaT-cell count recovery about two months after transplant reportedly relied on only several hundred rapidly expanded clones derived from non-depleted graft cells. Over subsequent months, a decline in hyperexpanded clone frequencies was noted, and after one year, T-cell counts and TCRbeta diversity were mostly ascribed to newly produced T cells. In some patients, the high TCRbeta diversity seen at day 60 was put down to recipient T cells and intrathymic progenitors that had survived conditioning.

Notes on this clonotype: Its recognized antigen is unknown. One base away there is no much larger clone; base qualities are not given.

Its CDR3 holds 12 amino acids, cysteine through phenylalanine. Here the CDR3 DNA is all that survives: 36 bases in frame from base 1. The germline V gene encodes CDR1 SQVTM and CDR2 ANQGSEA. V is cut by 6 bases and J by 2 bases, and the space between the germline ends is 11 bases. The material sequenced was PBMCs, mostly from graft donor cells, taken 180 days after TCRalphabeta/CD19-depleted stem cell transplant. This TCR was sampled from a male patient younger than 18 who had a stem cell transplant for acute lymphoblastic leukemia, so the T cells may come from the graft donor. The V and J segments used are TRBV29-1 and TRBJ2-7; no D gene can be assigned with confidence. The DNA is TGCAGCGTCACGGACGGTACCTACGAGCAGTACTTC. It translates to CSVTDGTYEQYF.